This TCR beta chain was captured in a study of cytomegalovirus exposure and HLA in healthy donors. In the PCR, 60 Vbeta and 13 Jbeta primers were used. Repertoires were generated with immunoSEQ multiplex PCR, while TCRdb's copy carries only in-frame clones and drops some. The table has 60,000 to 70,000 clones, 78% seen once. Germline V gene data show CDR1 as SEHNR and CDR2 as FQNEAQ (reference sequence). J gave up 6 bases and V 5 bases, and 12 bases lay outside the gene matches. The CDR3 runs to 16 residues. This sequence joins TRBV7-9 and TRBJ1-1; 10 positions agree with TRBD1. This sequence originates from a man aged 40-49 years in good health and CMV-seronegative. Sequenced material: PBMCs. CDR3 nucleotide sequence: TGTGCCAGCAGCCGACAGGGGGCGACTTTGAGGGCTGAAGCTTTCTTT. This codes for CASSRQGATLRAEAFF.